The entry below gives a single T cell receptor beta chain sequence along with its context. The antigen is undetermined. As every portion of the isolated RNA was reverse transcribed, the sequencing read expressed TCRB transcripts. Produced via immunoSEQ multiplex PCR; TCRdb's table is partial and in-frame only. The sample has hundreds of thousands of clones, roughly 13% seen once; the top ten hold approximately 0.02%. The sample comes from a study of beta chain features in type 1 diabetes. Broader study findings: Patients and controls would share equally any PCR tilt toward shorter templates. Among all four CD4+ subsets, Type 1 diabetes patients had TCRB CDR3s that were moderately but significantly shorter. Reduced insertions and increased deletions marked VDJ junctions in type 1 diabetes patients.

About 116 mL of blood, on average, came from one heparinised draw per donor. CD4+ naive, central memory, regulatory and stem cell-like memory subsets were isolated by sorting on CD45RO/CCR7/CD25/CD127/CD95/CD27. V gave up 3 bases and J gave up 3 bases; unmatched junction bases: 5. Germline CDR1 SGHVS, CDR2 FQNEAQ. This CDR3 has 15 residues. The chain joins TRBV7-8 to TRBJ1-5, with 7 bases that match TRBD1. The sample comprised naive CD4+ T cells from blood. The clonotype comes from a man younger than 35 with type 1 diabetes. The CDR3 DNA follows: TGTGCCAGCAGCTTGGGGACAGTTAACAATCAGCCCCAGCATTTT. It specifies CASSLGTVNNQPQHF.